The 26 T cell receptor beta chains listed next were all sequenced from one sample in a study of blood T cell repertoires in COVID-19. The data were produced by immunoSEQ multiplex PCR, yet TCRdb's version contains in-frame clones alone and is incomplete. The data hold a few hundred thousand clones, with approximately 90% observed a single time. Input material: PBMCs or T cells enriched from blood (not recorded which). Receptor source: a woman aged 40-49 years with acute COVID-19.

The V call is TRBV19, the J call TRBJ2-2; TRBD2 might be the D (6 bases). The CDR3 covers 16 residues. The germline V gene has CDR1 LNHDA and CDR2 SQIVND (reference sequence). Deletions cut 6 bases from V and 3 bases from J, with 17 bases between. Written as DNA, the CDR3 is TGTGCCAGTAGACCGGGACTCGCCTCGGACACCGGGGAGCTGTTTTTT. This sequence encodes CASRPGLASDTGELFF.

CDR3 sequence (DNA): TGTGCCAGCAGCCAAGAGGACGGGACACCGCTTCACACTGAAGCTTTCTTT. This sequence encodes CASSQEDGTPLHTEAFF. The rearrangement uses TRBV14 and TRBJ1-1; D is possibly TRBD1 (6 bases). Germline values: CDR1 SGHDN, CDR2 FVKESK. The CDR3 extends over 17 amino acids. V lost 0 bases and J lost 3, with 17 bases in between. Full variable domain (missing parts from reference TRBV14 and TRBJ1-1): EAGVTQFPSHSVIEKGQTVTLRCDPISGHDNLYWYRRVMGKEIKFLLHFVKESKQDESGMPNNRFLAERTGGTYSTLKVQPAELEDSGVYFCASSQEDGTPLHTEAFFGQGTRLTVV.

This sequence joins TRBV19 and TRBJ1-5, with D possibly TRBD1 on 5 matching bases. The CDR3 consists of 15 residues. Trimming stripped 5 bases from V and 2 bases from J, with 13 bases between. CDR1 and CDR2 (germline): LNHDA, SQIVND (reference sequence). CDR3 in amino acids: CASSLRQRGNQPQHF. DNA of the CDR3: TGTGCCAGTAGTCTCCGACAGAGAGGCAATCAGCCCCAGCATTTT.

The V gene is TRBV7-2, the J gene TRBJ2-2; D remains ambiguous. This CDR3 is 14 amino acids long. Germline-derived CDR1 and CDR2 are SGHTA and FQGNSA. V was shortened by 4 bases and J by 2 bases, with 8 bases between the two germline ends. The CDR3: CASSYSGNTGELFF. The CDR3 region has the DNA TGTGCCAGCAGCTATTCGGGTAACACCGGGGAGCTGTTTTTT. Drawing the rest from reference TRBV7-2 and TRBJ2-2, the complete variable domain is GAGVSQSPSNKVTEKGKDVELRCDPISGHTALYWYRQSLGQGLEFLIYFQGNSAPDKSGLPSDRFSAERTGGSVSTLTIQRTQQEDSAVYLCASSYSGNTGELFFGEGSRLTVL.

The genes are TRBV28 and TRBJ1-1, with 7 nucleotides matching TRBD1. This CDR3 contains 17 residues. The germline V gene encodes CDR1 MDHEN and CDR2 SYDVKM. Losses at the gene ends were 3 bases for V and 3 bases for J; bases not matched to a gene: 13. The CDR3 loop reads CASSFPKGQAQHTEAFF. The DNA of the CDR3 is TGTGCCAGCAGTTTCCCCAAAGGACAGGCTCAACACACTGAAGCTTTCTTT.

The rearrangement links TRBV11-3 to TRBJ1-1; no firm D call. Trimming cost V 5 bases and J 0 bases, with 13 bases left between them. This CDR3 comprises 15 residues. Germline CDR1 SGHNT, CDR2 YENEEA. CDR3 coding DNA: TGTGCCAGCAGCCCCCGGAGTACGATGAACACTGAAGCTTTCTTT. Residues: CASSPRSTMNTEAFF.

The chain has TRBV5-1 and TRBJ1-1; D gene ambiguous. V lost 7 bases and J lost 1, with 11 bases in between. CDR1 SGHRS and CDR2 YFSETQ come from the germline V gene. The CDR3 spans 13 residues. Here the CDR3 DNA reads TGCGCCAGCCAAACATCAACGAACACTGAAGCTTTCTTT. This sequence encodes CASQTSTNTEAFF.

V and J are TRBV11-3 and TRBJ1-2, with a weak D call TRBD1 (6 bases). In germline, CDR1 is SGHNT, CDR2 YENEEA. The V and J ends lost 1 base and 6 bases respectively, with 15 bases between them. The CDR3 is 15 amino acids. The CDR3 region has the DNA TGTGCCAGCAGCTTAGGGACAGCCGTGGTTGATGGCTACACCTTC. Protein product: CASSLGTAVVDGYTF.

The genes are TRBV18 and TRBJ2-1; 16 bases map to TRBD2. Germline loops: CDR1 KGHSH, CDR2 LQKENI. The CDR3 is made up of 15 amino acids. J gave up 12 bases and V 3 bases, and 5 bases lay outside the gene matches. Here the CDR3 reads CASSPGTSGREVQFF. For the CDR3, the DNA is TGTGCCAGCTCACCTGGGACTAGCGGGAGGGAAGTGCAGTTCTTC. Using reference TRBV18 and TRBJ2-1 for the parts outside the CDR3, the full variable domain is NAGVMQNPRHLVRRRGQEARLRCSPMKGHSHVYWYRQLPEEGLKFMVYLQKENIIDESGMPKERFSAEFPKEGPSILRIQQVVRGDSAAYFCASSPGTSGREVQFFGPGTRLTVL.

This clone was seen a handful of times. The CDR3 coding sequence is TGTGCCAGCAGTTTGGTCCCAGGGGGTGGCTACGAGCAGTACTTC. Amino acid sequence: CASSLVPGGGYEQYF. The gene calls are TRBV27 and TRBJ2-7; 7 nucleotides align to TRBD1. The CDR3 spans 15 residues. The germline V gene encodes CDR1 MNHEY and CDR2 SMNVEV (reference sequence). The V gene end was trimmed by 3 bases and the J gene end by 3 bases; junction bases not matched to a gene: 8.

This clone was seen at least ten times. The chain uses TRBV20-1 and TRBJ1-5; TRBD1 aligns across 10 bases. Germline lookup yields CDR1 DFQATT and CDR2 SNEGSKA (reference sequence). The trim removed 3 bases at V and 2 bases at J, leaving 16 bases unmatched. CDR3 length: 19 amino acids. CDR3 sequence: CSASSGWGQGMMGNQPQHF. CDR3 bases: TGCAGTGCTAGTTCAGGGTGGGGACAGGGGATGATGGGCAATCAGCCCCAGCATTTT.

The table lists this clone with a few counts. The chain has TRBV4-2 and TRBJ2-3; 12 bases fit TRBD2. This CDR3 has 17 amino acids. Trimming cost V 4 bases and J 1 base; bases outside gene matches: 6. CDR1 LGHNA and CDR2 YNFKEQ come from the germline V gene. CDR3 amino acids: CASSPLSSGRGTDTQYF. CDR3 bases: TGTGCCAGCAGCCCGCTCTCTAGCGGGAGGGGCACAGATACGCAGTATTTT.

This clone is a singleton in its sample. The J gene is TRBJ1-2, the V gene TRBV12-3 or TRBV12-4, with TRBD1 as a possible D gene (5 bases). The CDR3 extends over 13 amino acids. Trimming pared 3 bases from V and 8 bases from J, leaving 13 bases between. The DNA for the CDR3 is TGTGCCAGCAGTTTCCTTACGGAGGGGGGCTACACCTTC. This codes for CASSFLTEGGYTF.

This rearrangement joins TRBV12-3 or TRBV12-4 to TRBJ2-1; D may be TRBD1 (6 bases). The CDR3 extends over 13 amino acids. Between the trimmed V and J ends, which lost 6 bases and 5 bases, there was a span of 11 bases. CDR3 DNA: TGTGCCAGCAGGAAGGACAGCAACAATGAGCAGTTCTTC. Residues: CASRKDSNNEQFF.

The chain carries TRBV5-1 and TRBJ1-1; 7 bases are a match to TRBD1. CDR1 and CDR2 from the germline V gene are SGHRS and YFSETQ. This CDR3 is built from 13 residues. V lost 4 bases and J lost 8; bases outside the gene matches: 8. In nucleotides, the CDR3 is TGCGCCAGCAGCGACCACAGGGGCGGGGAAGCTTTCTTT. Its protein is CASSDHRGGEAFF.

The chain links TRBV9 to TRBJ1-3, with no clear D. V was cut by 3 bases and J by 0 bases, with 13 bases left in between. The CDR3 is 16 amino acids. CDR1 is SGDLS and CDR2 is YYNGEE in the germline V gene. The CDR3 region is CASSGRQQNSGNTIYF. The CDR3 coding sequence is TGTGCCAGCAGCGGTCGACAACAAAACTCTGGAAACACCATATATTTT.

The chain joins TRBV5-1 to TRBJ1-1; unclear D gene. V was shortened by 1 base and J by 5 bases, with 12 bases between the two germline ends. The CDR3 contains 14 residues. Germline V gives CDR1 SGHRS, CDR2 YFSETQ. CDR3 sequence reads: CASSLFDGGTEAFF. Here the CDR3 DNA reads TGCGCCAGCAGCTTGTTCGACGGAGGAACTGAAGCTTTCTTT.

This chain uses TRBV11-2 with TRBJ1-1; tentatively, D is TRBD1 (6 bases). CDR1 and CDR2 from the germline V gene are SGHAT and FQNNGV. V lost 5 bases to trimming and J lost 6 bases, with 16 bases between them. The CDR3 totals 14 residues. The CDR3 nucleotides read TGTGCCAGCAGCCTCTTACGAGGACAGTCTGAAGCTTTCTTT. This gives the protein CASSLLRGQSEAFF.

The rearrangement uses TRBV12-3 or TRBV12-4 and TRBJ1-2; D uncertain. V was trimmed by 3 bases and J by 4 bases, leaving 9 bases between them. The CDR3 length is 13 residues. CDR3 coding DNA: TGTGCCAGCAGTTTCGCGCGGATCTATGGCTACACCTTC. Translated: CASSFARIYGYTF.

With respect to this clone: One end of the junction fails to match germline, which may point to a read error. The rearrangement links TRBV6-5 to TRBJ2-7; D might be TRBD1 (5 bases). There are 12 residues in the CDR3. The germline gives CDR1 MNHEY, CDR2 SVGAGI. CDR3 nucleotides: TGTGCCAGCAATAACTATCGGGCAGGGCTCCACTTC. It specifies CASNNYRAGLHF.

The chain couples TRBV7-9 to TRBJ2-5, with a tentative D call TRBD2 (5 bases). The germline gives CDR1 SEHNR, CDR2 FQNEAQ (reference sequence). CDR3 length: 13 residues. V was clipped by 1 base and J by 4 bases, with 7 bases between them. Here the CDR3 reads CASSLGGVETQYF. CDR3 in DNA: TGTGCCAGCAGCTTAGGGGGAGTAGAGACCCAGTACTTC.

The chain carries TRBV9 and TRBJ2-5; 16 positions match TRBD2. J lost 5 bases, V lost 3 bases, and 4 bases had no gene match. There are 16 residues in the CDR3. Germline CDR1 and CDR2: SGDLS and YYNGEE. CDR3 in DNA: TGTGCCAGCAGCGAGGGGACTAGCGGGAGGGGGGAGACCCAGTACTTC. Its protein is CASSEGTSGRGETQYF.

This clone was seen once. V gene TRBV3-1 (or the pseudogene TRBV3-2) combines with J gene TRBJ1-1; D is possibly TRBD1 (5 bases). Trimming took 0 bases from V and 5 from J, leaving 16 bases between them. Germline V gene data show CDR1 as LGHDT and CDR2 as YNNKEL (reference sequence). The CDR3 runs to 16 residues. The CDR3 is CASSQDGVGAGTEAFF. For the CDR3, the DNA is TGTGCCAGCAGCCAAGATGGGGTTGGGGCTGGGACTGAAGCTTTCTTT.

This clone was counted a few times. V usage is TRBV18 and J usage is TRBJ1-2; 7 bases fit TRBD1. Germline lookup yields CDR1 KGHSH and CDR2 LQKENI. The V and J ends lost 8 bases and 7 bases, in that order; junction bases with no gene match: 7. The CDR3 totals 12 residues. The CDR3 reads CASTDRESGYTF. The CDR3, as DNA: TGTGCCAGCACCGACAGGGAAAGTGGCTACACCTTC.

The chain is built from TRBV28 and TRBJ2-7; 10 bases match TRBD2. The germline V gene has CDR1 MDHEN and CDR2 SYDVKM. J lost 4 bases, V lost 5 bases, and 8 bases had no gene match. This CDR3 is built from 15 residues. DNA for the CDR3: TGTGCCAGCAGTCCTCGAGCGGGAGGGCCGTACGAGCAGTACTTC. Its translation is CASSPRAGGPYEQYF.

The chain joins TRBV5-4 to TRBJ2-1, with 11 bases identical to TRBD2. Per germline, CDR1 SGHNT and CDR2 YYREEE (reference sequence). This CDR3 contains 15 residues. J gave up 6 bases and V 4 bases, and 6 bases lay outside the gene matches. CDR3 nucleotides: TGTGCCAGCAGCGCGATAGCGGGAGGGCCCAATGAGCAGTTCTTC. This translates into CASSAIAGGPNEQFF.